This TCR beta chain was obtained from a study of blood T cell repertoires in COVID-19. For the study at large: COVID-19 samples collected from the United States, Italy and Spain covered acute and convalescent phases. In each case, the material was cDNA or gDNA derived from T cells, B-cell-depleted T cells, or PBMCs.

Two negative PCRs, clearance, or symptom resolution had been documented for recovered Cohort 3 donors. The ends lost 5 bases at V and 5 bases at J; junction bases unmatched: 6. Per germline, CDR1 SGHTA and CDR2 FQGTGA. The CDR3 length is 15 residues. This clone was recorded a few times. Sequencing was performed with immunoSEQ multiplex PCR; in TCRdb, only in-frame clones are kept and a portion is missing. The table records about 130,000 clones, about nine tenths of them present only once. This clonotype originated in a man aged 50-59 years who had recovered from COVID-19. The chain recombines TRBV7-3 with TRBJ2-2; 9 nucleotides match TRBD1. Sample: PBMCs or T cells enriched from blood (not recorded which). CDR3 sequence: CASSTRQGGTGELFF. Here the CDR3 DNA reads TGTGCCAGCAGCACCCGACAGGGGGGAACCGGGGAGCTGTTTTTT.